The clone carrying this TCR beta chain came up a few times. The germline gives CDR1 SEHNR, CDR2 FQNEAQ (reference sequence). The CDR3 is made up of 16 amino acids. With 5 bases removed from V and 2 bases from J, the gap between germline ends came to 19 bases. This sample is drawn from a study of blood T cells in healthy people across ages. Then a second PCR, running about 6 to 11 cycles, was carried out with a sample-barcoded 5' primer and a J-beta primer mix. MiXCR was run by TCRdb on the 5' RACE reads, yielding one entry per CDR3 protein. The data show roughly 1,300,000 distinct CDR3 sequences, approximately 59% seen once.

The genes are TRBV7-9 and TRBJ2-7; D not resolved. The receptor comes from a man aged 18 to 30 in good health. The sequenced material came from blood. The CDR3 region is CASSPIDGDQPYEQYF. In DNA form, the CDR3 reads TGTGCCAGCAGCCCTATCGATGGAGACCAACCCTACGAGCAGTACTTC.